This T cell receptor beta chain was recovered during a study of T-cell memory formation after mild COVID-19. This clonotype was seen at least ten times. TCRdb redid the calling of the 5' RACE reads with MiXCR, one entry per CDR3 protein. The sample yields hundreds of thousands of distinct CDR3 sequences, roughly 19% seen once. Germline V gives CDR1 SQVTM, CDR2 ANQGSEA. The CDR3 is 14 amino acids. Trimming at V came to 1 base and at J to 10 bases, leaving 11 bases not matched to a gene. V gene TRBV29-1 combines with J gene TRBJ2-5; 8 nucleotides match TRBD2. Sequenced: PBMCs or a T cell subset sorted from them (not recorded which). The receptor was derived from a man younger than 30 who had mild COVID-19 (a few samples of this study predate the infection). Cell type and time point are not known. In DNA form, the CDR3 reads TGCAGCGTTGAAGCGTTGTCTAGCGGGCTGGGCCAGTACTTC. Translating gives CSVEALSSGLGQYF.